This section outlines one T cell receptor beta chain sequence together with its context. Its target antigen remains unknown. No much larger clone is present one base from it, and per-base qualities are unavailable. V loses 1 base, J loses 7 bases, and the germline ends lie 16 bases apart. Counted from cysteine to phenylalanine, this CDR3 has 15 amino acids. Only the CDR3 DNA is retained, 45 bases long and in frame from the first base. As encoded in the germline V gene, CDR1 is LGHNA while CDR2 is YNFKEQ. The cohort consisted of 600 to 700 healthy bone marrow donors. Cohort members were all nominally healthy when sampled, although unrecorded immune exposures were likely present. The donor tested CMV seronegative and was one of the 352 seronegative cohort members. Every donor gave a peripheral blood sample, and the peripheral blood mononuclear cells from that sample were used for TCR beta sequencing. Genomic DNA was extracted from the blood cell samples with the Qiagen DNeasy Blood Extraction Kit.

The entry originates in a study of cytomegalovirus exposure and HLA in healthy donors (dated by TCRdb to 2015 to 2018). Notes on the research overall: According to an earlier analysis of 587 of the donors, roughly 180 million T cells yielded 100 million or so unique TCR beta sequences and about 300 Gb of sequence data. Among 398 genotyped donors of the cohort, an average of approximately 240,000 unique TCR beta nucleotide sequences was sequenced per donor, of which about 18% were non-productive. Typing coverage differed by locus: A, B, C, DRB1 and DQB1 were typed in about 629-630 donors, DQA1 in about 510, DPA1 in 606, and DPB1 in roughly 450. Of the 300 to 500 genotyped donors, roughly 80% were placed in the genetic ancestry cluster associated with self-reported Caucasian donors. A later analysis re-examined previously published TCR beta repertoires from 500 to 700 donors and added high-resolution HLA genotyping to investigate patterns of TCR occurrence. To predict cytomegalovirus infection status, the study combined high-throughput TCR immunosequencing, statistical association of individual TCRs with disease status, and machine learning. The study aimed to test whether cataloging public T cell receptors could reveal signatures of past pathogen exposure. All discovery cohort repertoires had been generated on a single sequencing platform. Rather than drawing on any new phenotypic data, the later analysis identified candidate immune exposures from TCR beta sequences and the way those sequences occurred across donors. Genome-wide SNP genotypes for about three fifths of the 666 donors were used in a later genetic analysis, which treated that subset as a discovery cohort. To decide whether each TCR beta V gene segment behaved as functional or pseudogenic, an earlier analysis of some 570 of the donors relied on high-throughput TCR beta sequencing. In addition to the first cohort of 650 to 750 subjects, a separate validation cohort of about 120 different subjects was used. Alongside the repertoire data, information on donor age, sex, ethnicity and CMV serostatus was compiled. An early release that covered several hundred HLA-typed donors contained about 300 gigabases of sequencing data and tens of millions of unique TCR sequences. Both class I and class II loci were covered by HLA typing, at four-digit resolution. A few DR-DQ haplotypes were handled as single units for association and clustering because linkage in the cohort was strong. The study used immunosequencing to profile the T cell repertoires of more than 650 subjects and linked those repertoires to cytomegalovirus serostatus. Overall results and qualifications from the work: According to the authors, the approach could potentially be generalized to other disease states and immunological phenotypes. Several of the top co-occurrence clusters appeared to be linked to parvovirus B19, influenza, CMV and Epstein-Barr virus, according to a later analysis. A few of the identified cytomegalovirus-associated TCR beta chains were confirmed in vitro to be specific for cytomegalovirus antigens. Specific HLA alleles were associated with 15,000 to 20,000 TCR beta sequences at a false discovery rate of 0.05 in a later analysis. A later analysis found that most CMV-associated TCR beta chains appeared HLA-restricted, with HLA associations seemingly driven largely by CMV exposure. Compared with equally common non-associated chains, HLA-associated TCR beta chains in a later analysis were more clonally expanded and had lower generation probabilities. Only TCR beta chains were sequenced in this cohort, and the absence of alpha or paired-chain data limited detectable features. In the study, around 150 TCR beta chains were listed as associated with cytomegalovirus. An association between a missense DCLRE1C variant and V-gene and J-gene trimming of TCR beta chains was found in a later genetic analysis and replicated in an independent cohort. Compared with the approximately 710-donor mean, donors in an Asian-associated ancestry cluster had fewer N-insertions in productive TCRs, according to a later genetic analysis. A group of highly shared sequence variants was considered likely to be a technical artifact of the sequencing pipeline. In both the original and validation cohorts, the classifier was reported to diagnose cytomegalovirus status with high specificity and sensitivity. The earlier analysis of a few hundred of the donors excluded some 15 rarely observed V segments, including chromosome 9 orphons, because counts were too low. Because HLA typing was unavailable for some donors at each locus, only the typed subset was used in association tests. Sequencing depth was assumed to be roughly uniform across donors in the presence/absence analyses, though that assumption may not hold. A further reported finding was that TCR beta sequences accurately predicted the HLA-A and HLA-B alleles for most subjects in the first cohort. Assigning TCR associations to individual alleles was difficult when HLA alleles, especially DR and DQ, strongly co-occurred. According to a later analysis, TCR association rates differed among HLA loci, with DRB1 alleles showing the most associated TCRs and HLA-C alleles showing the fewest. Correlated functional status among segregating V segments might be attributable to linkage disequilibrium, but an unknown experimental factor could not be ruled out. An earlier analysis of 587 of the donors showed that most TCR beta V segments appeared in productive rearrangements either about 87% or about 30% of the time, which broadly matched IMGT annotations. The 87-base-pair reads could not distinguish some IMGT-functional V segments, including TRBV6-2 and TRBV6-3, so those segments were excluded. Most TCR sequences were observed very rarely across donors, whereas some public TCRs were present in many individuals. CMV serostatus was the only immune exposure information available for the cohort.

Preparation of the library involved the immunoSEQ multiplex PCR assay. A mixture of 60 forward primers for TCR Vbeta segments and 13 reverse primers for TCR Jbeta segments was used in the multiplex PCR. The CDR3 region of rearranged TCR beta genes was amplified from genomic DNA with a multiplex PCR assay. The amplified TCR beta libraries were sequenced on the Illumina HiSeq System as 87-base-pair reads. Concerning the study's data processing: In a later analysis, tens of millions of unique TCR beta chains were counted across the 650 to 700 repertoires, and roughly 10 million of these chains were shared by at least two donors. Raw reads were error-corrected and collapsed into unique sequences by a nearest-neighbor algorithm in which closely related sequences were merged to remove PCR and sequencing errors. Alignment of CDR3 sequences to IMGT reference sequences was used to assign V, D and J gene segments. For a sequence to be retained, a match of at least six nucleotides to both a V gene segment and a J gene segment was required. Rearrangements were called productive when the CDR3 lacked stop codons and stayed in frame with V and J; all others were non-productive. CDR3 was defined according to IMGT convention as the region running from the second conserved V-encoded cysteine to the conserved J-encoded phenylalanine. The earlier analysis of fewer than 750 of the donors excluded sequences that lacked an unambiguous match to a single V gene segment. An earlier analysis of a few hundred of the donors classified V segments as functional when productive rearrangements were above 56.7% and as segregating when the standard deviation between donors was above 5%. A statistical classification framework was built for diagnosing cytomegalovirus status from the catalog of TCR beta chain sequences. In a later analysis, TCR nucleotide sequences were compared against IMGT/GENE-DB human TR gene sequences so that V and J genes could be assigned. A later analysis assigned CDR3 sequences and most-parsimonious VDJ recombination scenarios with the TCRdist pipeline. In a later analysis, each TCR beta chain was defined by its CDR3 amino acid sequence together with its V-gene family, and reads lacking a unique V-gene family were excluded. A later analysis removed nearly 600 highly shared, low-generation-probability nucleotide sequences to deal with suspected cross-contamination and a sequencing artifact. For each public chain, a later analysis derived a clonal expansion index from normalized ranks of inferred template counts within each repertoire. A later analysis computed generation probabilities with a VDJ recombination model fitted to out-of-frame rearrangements, and checked the results against IGoR. In a later analysis, hypergeometric tests were used to score TCR-TCR, TCR-HLA and TCR-CMV co-occurrence, with a repertoire-size bias correction applied to TCR pairs. A later analysis estimated false discovery rates by permuting HLA or CMV assignments 20 times. A later analysis grouped co-occurring TCRs with DBSCAN, adding TCRdist sequence similarity when clustering within HLA-allele-positive subsets. Repertoires with fewer than 30,000 or more than 120,000 public chains, plus five repertoires with anomalous nucleotide sharing, were excluded from co-occurrence clustering. Drawn from immuneACCESS, this table holds only the in-frame rearrangements with V and J called that TCRdb kept. Clones are partly lost; checked studies trace under half to an unresolved V gene and leave the rest unexplained. The V and J calls and clone size come from that table; D and trimming were worked out from the DNA. For this sample there are fewer than 150,000 clones; roughly four fifths appear just once. 4.9% of the sample is in the top ten clones.

The chain is made from TRBV4-2 and TRBJ1-2; a tentative D call is TRBD1 (6 bases match). The specimen was PBMCs. This TCR was recovered from a woman in her forties or fifties in good health and CMV-seronegative. The CDR3 corresponds to CASSQGGGGHLGYTF. The DNA sequence reads TGTGCCAGCAGCCAAGGTGGGGGCGGTCACCTTGGCTACACCTTC.